Sequencing of this T cell receptor (beta chain) was carried out in a study of blood T cell repertoires in COVID-19. CDR1 and CDR2 from the germline V gene are SGHTA and FQGNSA. CDR3 size: 16 residues. Trimming pared 1 base from V and 3 bases from J, leaving 16 bases between. Sequencing used immunoSEQ multiplex PCR; TCRdb keeps in-frame clones, though not all of them. Of more than 75,000 clones in the sample, roughly 82% were seen once. The specimen sequenced was peripheral blood. The J gene is TRBJ2-7, the V gene TRBV7-2; D possibly corresponds to TRBD2 (6 bases). This sequence originates from a man aged 55 to 69 with acute or convalescent COVID-19. CDR3 sequence: CASSLGSGTGRYEQYF. As DNA, the CDR3 is TGTGCCAGCAGCTTAGGCTCAGGGACTGGACGCTACGAGCAGTACTTC.